This T cell receptor beta chain was found in a study of T cells in Graves' hyperthyroidism and ophthalmopathy. At the level of the study: Peripheral blood collection took place at initial diagnosis, before any treatment. Overall study results and limits: Stable hyperthyroidism was separated from ophthalmopathy by a model based on 13 V-J features.

Points on this clonotype: Its specificity is unknown.

CDR3 length: 13 amino acids. V was shortened by 4 bases and J by 10 bases, with 17 bases between the two germline ends. Germline-derived CDR1 and CDR2 are SGHAT and FQNNGV. Hyperthyroidism patients were newly diagnosed, had disease duration under 2 months, and were aged 18 to 65 years. Amplified regions were TCR beta CDR3 sequences from RNA transcripts. HTBI primers were used for first-round RT-PCR of the TCR CDR3. TCRdb reprocessed the multiplex PCR reads via MiXCR and lists one record per CDR3 protein. Counted here are 700,000 to 850,000 distinct CDR3 sequences, just over 35% occurring once; the ten biggest clones make up more than 25%.

The sample was blood. This receptor was identified in a middle-aged woman with Graves' hyperthyroidism. This chain uses TRBV11-2 with TRBJ2-7, with D perhaps TRBD2 (5 bases). The CDR3: CASSYAYKGAQYF. CDR3 DNA: TGTGCCAGCAGCTACGCCTACAAGGGAGCTCAGTACTTC.